This T cell receptor (beta chain) comes out of a study of cytomegalovirus exposure and HLA in healthy donors. Study-wide points: Information on immune exposure was restricted to one variable (CMV serostatus).

Amplification used 60 Vbeta primers and 13 Jbeta primers. Using immunoSEQ multiplex PCR, the repertoire was profiled, and TCRdb retains in-frame clones only, with some absent. The profile covers about 120,000 clones, with under 70% appearing a single time and over 1.5% taken by the ten largest. This clone was observed once. Its cognate antigen is unknown. The study sampled nominally healthy donors, though unrecorded immune exposures were likely. The germline V gene encodes CDR1 SGHVS and CDR2 FNYEAQ. V shed 5 bases, J shed 6 bases, and the junction held 9 bases outside the gene matches. The CDR3 covers 15 residues.

Sequencing was done on a sample of PBMCs. The chain couples TRBV7-6 to TRBJ2-2; 7 bases agree with TRBD2. The clonotype was recovered from a man between 18 and 29 years old in good health and CMV-seronegative. The CDR3, as DNA: TGTGCCAGCAGCCCCATGGGGGGGAAAGCCGGGGAGCTGTTTTTT. Amino acid sequence: CASSPMGGKAGELFF.